This is a list of T cell receptor beta chains from one sample in a study of shared clonotypes between healthy human individuals. Here immunoSEQ multiplex PCR was the method, and the copy in TCRdb shows in-frame clones only, minus some. This table holds hundreds of thousands of clones, 74% found once. The material sequenced was memory CD4+ T cells sorted from blood. The receptors originated from a man between 25 and 39 years old in good health. CDR3s include the opening cysteine and the closing phenylalanine or tryptophan. Each record gives: J gene, CDR3 length, V gene, clone size, D gene, CDR3 protein, CDR3 DNA. A D gene is named only where the DNA matches it firmly. Clone size is stated in some rows and not others, as once, few, many or a class when expanded.

TRBJ2-7	14	TRBV7-3	NA	NA	CASSPEGGVYEQYF	TGTGCCAGCAGCCCCGAGGGGGGTGTTTACGAGCAGTACTTC
TRBJ1-2	13	TRBV27	NA	TRBD1	CASSIQGAAGYTF	TGTGCCAGCAGTATACAGGGGGCTGCTGGCTACACCTTC
TRBJ2-3	16	TRBV9	NA	NA	CASSVAGGGSTDTQYF	TGTGCCAGCAGCGTAGCCGGTGGCGGTAGCACAGATACGCAGTATTTT
TRBJ2-7	13	TRBV28	many	NA	CASTQPGLYEQYF	TGTGCCAGCACACAGCCGGGGCTATACGAGCAGTACTTC
TRBJ2-2	14	TRBV10-2	NA	TRBD1	CASGDRGDGGELFF	TGCGCCAGCGGGGACAGGGGTGACGGCGGGGAGCTGTTTTTT
TRBJ2-7	15	TRBV18	NA	NA	CASSPLGLESYEQYF	TGTGCCAGCTCACCCTTGGGGCTGGAGAGCTACGAGCAGTACTTC
TRBJ2-2	15	TRBV6-6	NA	TRBD2	CASSPTSGISGELFF	TGTGCCAGCAGCCCCACTAGCGGGATCAGCGGGGAGCTGTTTTTT
TRBJ2-3	16	TRBV7-9	NA	TRBD2	CASSLVRGGDSDTQYF	TGTGCCAGCAGCTTAGTCCGGGGAGGGGACTCAGATACGCAGTATTTT
TRBJ1-1	14	TRBV25-1	many	NA	CASSDGRVLTEAFF	TGTGCCAGCAGTGATGGCAGGGTCTTAACTGAAGCTTTCTTT
TRBJ1-1	13	TRBV7-3	once	TRBD1	CASSSEGQSTAAF	TGTGCCAGCAGCTCCGAGGGACAGTCCACGGCCGCCTTT
TRBJ1-2	16	TRBV28	few	NA	CASSEAGRPRTYGYTF	TGTGCCAGCAGCGAAGCCGGGCGCCCGCGCACATATGGCTACACCTTC